Sequencing of this TCR beta chain was carried out in a study of beta chain features in type 1 diabetes. This CDR3 contains 13 residues. Expressed TCRB transcripts got sequenced, as all isolated RNA was reverse transcribed. About 3.7 million reads, on average, came from each naive, central memory and regulatory T cell sample. Here immunoSEQ multiplex PCR was the method, and the copy in TCRdb shows in-frame clones only, minus some. The sample carries hundreds of thousands of clones, around 15% recorded once. This clone turned up a few times. The sequencing sample was made of naive CD4+ T cells from blood. The source is a man aged 18 to 29 in good health. The chain joins TRBV21-1 to TRBJ2-5. TRBV21-1 is flagged as a pseudogene. The CDR3 DNA follows: TGTGCCAGCAGCACTTGGTACCAAGAGACCCAGTACTTC. This sequence encodes CASSTWYQETQYF.